The 18 T cell receptor beta chains reported below all come from one sample, sequenced in a study of post-analysis software for immune sequencing data. Study conclusions and caveats: Four or five TRBV segments were significantly more frequent in patients than in controls. TRBV5-6, TRBV5-1 and TRBV20-1 were among these segments.

Their recognized antigens are unknown. The TCR beta cDNA libraries carried unique molecular identifiers. TCRdb re-called the PCR reads through MiXCR, storing one row per CDR3 protein. The sample lists 650,000 to 850,000 distinct CDR3 sequences, 46% occurring once. Sequences were obtained from blood. All receptors come from a girl between 5 and 17 years old with multiple sclerosis.

J is TRBJ2-5 and V is TRBV7-2, with D tentatively TRBD2 (5 bases). This CDR3 has 13 amino acids. Trimming cost V 5 bases and J 11 bases, with 18 bases left between them. Germline-derived CDR1 and CDR2 are SGHTA and FQGNSA. The CDR3 protein is CASSPLWTREQYF. For the CDR3, the DNA is TGTGCCAGCAGCCCCTTATGGACTCGTGAGCAGTACTTC.

The chain is built from TRBV5-1 and TRBJ1-5; 8 bases match TRBD1. V dropped 5 bases and J dropped 0; count of bases not matched to a gene: 4. Germline V gene sequence: CDR1 SGHRS, CDR2 YFSETQ. The CDR3 length is 15 residues. The CDR3 DNA follows: TGCGCCAGCAGGACAGGGGCTGATAGCAATCAGCCCCAGCATTTT. Its protein is CASRTGADSNQPQHF.

This chain connects TRBV24-1 to TRBJ2-5, with no clear D. The CDR3 is 11 amino acids. Looked up from germline, CDR1 is KGHDR and CDR2 is SFDVKD. V gave up 1 base and J gave up 11 bases, with 7 bases separating them. The chain's CDR3 is CATSDFHEQYF. CDR3 DNA sequence: TGTGCCACCAGTGATTTTCATGAGCAGTACTTC.

This chain uses TRBV11-3 with TRBJ2-3; maybe TRBD2 (5 bases). CDR1 and CDR2 (germline): SGHNT, YENEEA. Trimming stripped 5 bases from V and 2 bases from J, with 14 bases between. The CDR3 runs 15 residues. The CDR3 reads CASSPGPDYTDTQYF. Here the CDR3 DNA reads TGTGCCAGCAGCCCCGGTCCCGACTACACAGATACGCAGTATTTT.

The chain joins TRBV4-2 to TRBJ2-7; possibly TRBD2 for D (5 bases). Germline CDR1 is LGHNA and CDR2 is YNFKEQ. This CDR3 is 17 amino acids long. With 0 bases removed from V and 2 bases from J, the gap between germline ends came to 17 bases. The CDR3 loop reads CASSQDNRDVRTYEQYF. The CDR3 region has the DNA TGTGCCAGCAGCCAAGATAATCGGGATGTTAGGACCTACGAGCAGTACTTC.

This clonotype has a single count. CDR3 protein: CSARARENSPLHF. The CDR3 DNA follows: TGCAGTGCCAGGGCCAGGGAAAATTCACCCCTCCACTTT. The chain uses TRBV20-1 and TRBJ1-6; D may be TRBD1 (5 bases). The germline CDR1 and CDR2 sequences are DFQATT and SNEGSKA (reference sequence). The CDR3 is 13 amino acids. The ends were cut back, 6 bases at V and 7 bases at J, with 13 bases in the middle.

The chain has TRBV11-2 and TRBJ2-5; D is unclear. The J call may be faulty, since TRBJ2-7 better matches the DNA end. Per the germline V gene, CDR1 is SGHAT and CDR2 is FQNNGV. This CDR3 comprises 16 residues. The CDR3: CASSLVSPSLGTEQYF. In nucleotides, the CDR3 is TGTGCCAGCAGCTTAGTTTCACCCAGTTTGGGTACCGAGCAGTACTTC.

This clonotype appeared a few times. The rearrangement uses TRBV12-3 or TRBV12-4 and TRBJ2-7; D gene unclear. Trimming pared 6 bases from V and 4 bases from J, leaving 16 bases between. The CDR3 consists of 14 residues. The CDR3 loop reads CASSSNTLRYEQYF. Written as DNA, the CDR3 is TGTGCCAGCAGCTCCAATACACTGAGGTACGAGCAGTACTTC.

The chain carries TRBV28 and TRBJ2-7; D might be TRBD1 (6 bases). The DNA matches TRBJ2-5 better at its end, which makes the J call doubtful. Germline V gene data show CDR1 as MDHEN and CDR2 as SYDVKM. The CDR3 spans 15 residues. The DNA of the CDR3 is TGTGCCAGCAGTTTCCGACAGGACTTCCGCGAGACCCAGTACTTC. Residues: CASSFRQDFRETQYF.

The chain combines TRBV12-3 or TRBV12-4 with TRBJ2-1; D assignment may be TRBD1 or TRBD2 (5 bases each). V was pared by 6 bases and J by 8 bases, with 23 bases between. CDR3 length: 16 amino acids. The CDR3 DNA is TGTGCCAGCAGCCAAGGGGTTCGGGGCCTTTTCGATGAGCAGTTCTTC. The encoded protein is CASSQGVRGLFDEQFF.

The CDR3 is CASSEARGGDRREFF. CDR3 coding DNA: TGTGCCAGCAGTGAAGCACGAGGGGGGGACAGGAGGGAGTTCTTC. This rearrangement joins TRBV2 to TRBJ2-1; D perhaps matches TRBD1 (8 bases). The V end was cut by 0 bases, the J end by 14 bases, with 20 bases between. Germline values: CDR1 SNHLY, CDR2 FYNNEI. The CDR3 is 15 residues long.

The chain is built from TRBV28 and TRBJ2-1; D is unresolved. The CDR3 has 14 amino acids. With 3 bases removed from V and 6 bases from J, the gap between germline ends came to 12 bases. Germline V gene sequence: CDR1 MDHEN, CDR2 SYDVKM. The CDR3 is CASSLETLGNEQFF. CDR3 sequence (DNA): TGTGCCAGCAGTTTGGAAACCCTGGGCAATGAGCAGTTCTTC.

This rearrangement joins TRBV28 to TRBJ2-5, with D perhaps matching TRBD2 (6 bases). The DNA matches TRBJ2-7 better at its end, which makes the J call doubtful. CDR1 and CDR2 from the germline V gene are MDHEN and SYDVKM. The CDR3 runs 14 residues. CDR3 residues: CASSIPGLGYEQYF. Here the CDR3 DNA reads TGTGCCAGCAGTATCCCGGGACTGGGCTACGAGCAGTACTTC.

The rearrangement joins TRBV5-1 to TRBJ2-3; D remains unclear. V was cut by 0 bases and J by 6 bases, with 14 bases left in between. The CDR3 length is 15 residues. Looked up from germline, CDR1 is SGHRS and CDR2 is YFSETQ. Here the CDR3 reads CASSLEGTTGDTQYF. CDR3 DNA: TGCGCCAGCAGCTTGGAAGGTACCACCGGGGATACGCAGTATTTT.

This clonotype was picked up a small number of times. V gene TRBV9 combines with J gene TRBJ2-5; TRBD2 matches 7 bases. CDR3 length: 15 residues. CDR1 SGDLS and CDR2 YYNGEE come from the germline V gene. With V trimmed by 3 bases and J by 3 bases, 8 bases remained unmatched. The CDR3 region is CASSASGTNKETQYF. The CDR3 DNA reads as TGTGCCAGCAGCGCCTCCGGGACTAACAAAGAGACCCAGTACTTC.

V is TRBV6-5 and J is TRBJ2-2, with 8 bases identical to TRBD2. CDR1 is MNHEY, CDR2 SVGAGI, per germline. The junction had 8 bases not matched to a gene; V was cut back by 2 bases and J by 3 bases. The CDR3 spans 17 residues. CDR3 in amino acids: CASSYGSGSSDTGELFF. CDR3 in DNA: TGTGCCAGCAGTTACGGGAGCGGGAGTTCTGACACCGGGGAGCTGTTTTTT.

In its sample, this clonotype was seen a few times. V usage is TRBV12-3 or TRBV12-4 and J usage is TRBJ2-1; D unresolved. The CDR3 extends over 11 amino acids. V was clipped by 4 bases and J by 10 bases, with 8 bases between them. The CDR3 region is CASSSPWEQFF. The CDR3 DNA is TGTGCCAGCAGTTCCCCTTGGGAGCAGTTCTTC.

This clonotype was recorded a few times. The CDR3 loop is CASSSYGTSGRGATDTQYF. In DNA form, the CDR3 reads TGTGCCAGCAGCTCTTACGGGACTAGCGGGAGGGGGGCCACAGATACGCAGTATTTT. This chain joins TRBV7-8 and TRBJ2-3, with 16 bases aligning to TRBD2. The germline CDR1 and CDR2 sequences are SGHVS and FQNEAQ. The V gene end was trimmed by 4 bases and the J gene end by 2 bases; junction bases not matched to a gene: 9. This CDR3 comprises 19 residues. The full variable domain, its missing parts supplied by reference TRBV7-8 and TRBJ2-3, is GAGVSQSPRYKVAKRGQDVALRCDPISGHVSLFWYQQALGQGPEFLTYFQNEAQLDKSGLPSDRFFAERPEGSVSTLKIQRTQQEDSAVYLCASSSYGTSGRGATDTQYFGPGTRLTVL.